A single T cell receptor (beta chain) is shown here with its context. Its antigen is not identified. Time point described: week 35, safety follow-up. One vaccine dose held 300 ug of mutant IDH1 20-mer peptide and came with topical imiquimod. The data were taken from a study of a mutant IDH1 vaccine in newly diagnosed glioma. On the study more broadly: In some groups vaccination began 4-6 weeks post-radiotherapy; others received it with temozolomide.

Germline CDR1 reads MNHEY; CDR2 reads SMNVEV (reference sequence). V gave up 2 bases and J gave up 4 bases, with 8 bases separating them. The CDR3 has 13 amino acids. Method: immunoSEQ multiplex PCR; TCRdb's copy keeps in-frame clones and lacks some. The sample has tens of thousands of clones, roughly 80% seen once. The source material was PBMCs, sampled from a glioma patient whose treatment included an IDH1 peptide vaccine. The chain has TRBV27 and TRBJ1-2; no clear D gene. This sequence originates from a woman between 18 and 29 years old with glioma. The CDR3 here is CASSLPGSYGYTF. The CDR3, as DNA: TGTGCCAGCAGTTTACCCGGGAGCTATGGCTACACCTTC.